A single sample gave rise to the 14 T cell receptor beta chains below, sequenced in a study of T cells after yellow fever vaccination. Each CDR3 protein is one row after TCRdb ran MiXCR on the 5' RACE reads. Seen here are hundreds of thousands of distinct CDR3 sequences, approximately 13% observed once, and the top ten hold over 11%. The source was PBMCs, collected on the day of the yellow fever booster vaccination. These receptors all come from a man in his thirties or forties who received the YFV17D yellow fever vaccine.

Concerning this clonotype itself: This likely comes from a read error, as the CDR3 has no conserved phenylalanine or tryptophan at its end. The chain uses TRBV7-9 and TRBJ2-1, with D perhaps matching TRBD1 (6 bases). This CDR3 has 14 residues. CDR1 and CDR2 (germline): SEHNR, FQNEAQ (reference sequence). V gave up 0 bases and J gave up 8 bases, with 11 bases separating them. CDR3 in DNA: TGTGCCAGCAGCTTAGCGGGCAGGGGCGATGAGCAGTTCATC. Protein product: CASSLAGRGDEQFI.

The sample holds many counts of this clonotype. This chain joins TRBV7-9 and TRBJ2-7; maybe TRBD1 (6 bases). Trimming took 3 bases from V and 7 from J, leaving 10 bases between them. Per the germline V gene, CDR1 is SEHNR and CDR2 is FQNEAQ (reference sequence). CDR3 size: 12 residues. CDR3 sequence (DNA): TGTGCCAGCAGCTTCACAGGGACAGAGCAGTACTTC. Protein: CASSFTGTEQYF.

In its sample, this clonotype was seen a few times. V is TRBV4-3 and J is TRBJ2-5, with D maybe TRBD1 (6 bases). V was pared by 3 bases and J by 5 bases, with 16 bases between. CDR1 and CDR2 (germline): LGHNA, YSLEER. The CDR3 extends over 15 amino acids. The CDR3 DNA is TGCGCCAGCAGCCAGGAAACAGGGTTGGAGGAGACCCAGTACTTC. It translates to CASSQETGLEETQYF.

This chain connects TRBV11-2 to TRBJ1-4, with 12 bases that match TRBD1. Germline CDR1 SGHAT, CDR2 FQNNGV. The CDR3 has 19 residues. J gave up 8 bases and V 1 base, and 14 bases lay outside the gene matches. The CDR3 region is CASSLGELGTGGDLEKLFF. For the CDR3, the DNA is TGTGCCAGCAGCTTAGGGGAGCTGGGGACAGGGGGCGATCTGGAAAAACTGTTTTTT.

The chain couples TRBV9 to TRBJ2-1; D may be TRBD1 or TRBD2 (6 bases each). The germline gives CDR1 SGDLS, CDR2 YYNGEE. The CDR3 has 16 residues. Trimming took 0 bases from V and 3 from J, leaving 13 bases between them. DNA for the CDR3: TGTGCCAGCAGCGTAGAAGGGGGGCCCCGCTACAATGAGCAGTTCTTC. This gives the protein CASSVEGGPRYNEQFF. Full variable domain (outside the CDR3, taken from reference TRBV9 and TRBJ2-1): DSGVTQTPKHLITATGQRVTLRCSPRSGDLSVYWYQQSLDQGLQFLIQYYNGEERAKGNILERFSAQQFPDLHSELNLSSLELGDSALYFCASSVEGGPRYNEQFFGPGTRLTVL.

This clonotype was seen more than once but under ten times. The genes are TRBV12-3 or TRBV12-4 and TRBJ2-7; 9 bases are shared with TRBD1. V lost 0 bases, J lost 4 bases, and 13 bases stayed unmatched. The CDR3 covers 18 residues. In DNA form, the CDR3 reads TGTGCCAGCAGTTTAGCACTCGACGGGACAGGGACCTTTTACGAGCAGTACTTC. Its translation: CASSLALDGTGTFYEQYF.

This chain links TRBV27 with TRBJ1-5; no clear D. CDR1 is MNHEY and CDR2 is SMNVEV in the germline V gene (reference sequence). Trimming took 5 bases from V and 0 from J, leaving 14 bases between them. The CDR3 covers 16 residues. CDR3 sequence reads: CASSPFPALSNQPQHF. For the CDR3, the DNA is TGTGCCAGCAGTCCGTTTCCGGCACTTAGCAATCAGCCCCAGCATTTT.

V usage is TRBV6-1 and J usage is TRBJ2-7; 8 bases are a match to TRBD2. The germline gives CDR1 MNHNS, CDR2 SASEGT. The length of the CDR3 is 15 residues. Trimming took 2 bases from V and 5 from J; bases not matched to a gene: 8. The CDR3 DNA is TGTGCCAGCAGTGAACCCGGTAGCGGGAACCACGAGCAGTACTTC. Translation: CASSEPGSGNHEQYF.

The rearrangement uses TRBV7-8 and TRBJ2-7, with 11 nucleotides matching TRBD2. This CDR3 comprises 15 residues. After removal of 4 bases from V and 4 bases from J, the junction contained 6 bases not matched to a gene. The germline CDR1 and CDR2 sequences are SGHVS and FQNEAQ. Here the CDR3 reads CASSSVAGGGYEQYF. Here the CDR3 DNA reads TGTGCCAGCAGCTCGGTAGCGGGAGGGGGATACGAGCAGTACTTC.

The V and J genes are TRBV12-3 or TRBV12-4 and TRBJ2-7; no reliable D call. V lost 6 bases and J 6 bases, leaving 15 bases between the germline ends. This CDR3 is built from 13 residues. CDR3 residues: CASRPQTESEQYF. Here the CDR3 DNA reads TGTGCCAGCAGACCTCAGACGGAGAGCGAGCAGTACTTC.

V and J are TRBV9 and TRBJ2-1; possibly TRBD1 for D (5 bases). The CDR3 covers 18 residues. The V end lost 4 bases, the J end lost 1 base, and 21 bases lay between the germline ends. CDR1 is SGDLS and CDR2 is YYNGEE in the germline V gene. The CDR3 region has the DNA TGTGCCAGCAGCCAATCCCTACAGGTACTTCCTTCCTACAATGAGCAGTTCTTC. This codes for CASSQSLQVLPSYNEQFF. Full variable domain (rest looked up from reference TRBV9 and TRBJ2-1): DSGVTQTPKHLITATGQRVTLRCSPRSGDLSVYWYQQSLDQGLQFLIQYYNGEERAKGNILERFSAQQFPDLHSELNLSSLELGDSALYFCASSQSLQVLPSYNEQFFGPGTRLTVL.

The V and J genes are TRBV6-5 and TRBJ2-1; TRBD1 matches at 9 bases. The CDR3 has 14 amino acids. V gave up 4 bases and J gave up 4 bases; unmatched junction bases: 2. Germline V gives CDR1 MNHEY, CDR2 SVGAGI. This chain's CDR3 is CASSSGQGYNEQFF. CDR3 coding DNA: TGTGCCAGCAGTTCAGGACAGGGGTACAATGAGCAGTTCTTC.

The rearrangement joins TRBV6-5 to TRBJ1-2; weak D call: TRBD1 (5 bases). CDR3 length: 15 residues. CDR1 and CDR2 from the germline V gene are MNHEY and SVGAGI. The V end was cut by 2 bases, the J end by 3 bases, with 13 bases between. CDR3 region: CASSYRGEEDYGYTF. Here the CDR3 DNA reads TGTGCCAGCAGTTACAGGGGCGAGGAGGACTATGGCTACACCTTC.

This clonotype has more than one count but fewer than ten. V is TRBV7-3 and J is TRBJ2-1; TRBD2 might be the D (6 bases). Germline assignment: CDR1 SGHTA and CDR2 FQGTGA. V shed 4 bases and J shed 7 bases, with 11 bases lying between them. The CDR3 totals 13 residues. This CDR3 is CASSSNAGNEQFF. The CDR3, as DNA: TGTGCCAGCAGCTCCAATGCGGGGAATGAGCAGTTCTTC.